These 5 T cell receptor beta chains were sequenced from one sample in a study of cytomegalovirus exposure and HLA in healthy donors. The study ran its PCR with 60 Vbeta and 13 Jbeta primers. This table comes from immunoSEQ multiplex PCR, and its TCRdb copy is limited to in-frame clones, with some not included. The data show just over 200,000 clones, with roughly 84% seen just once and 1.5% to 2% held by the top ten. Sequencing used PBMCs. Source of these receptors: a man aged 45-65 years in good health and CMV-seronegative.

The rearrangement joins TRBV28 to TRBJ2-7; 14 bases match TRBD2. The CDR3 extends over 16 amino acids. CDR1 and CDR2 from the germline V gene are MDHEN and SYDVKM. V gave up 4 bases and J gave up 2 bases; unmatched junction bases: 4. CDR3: CASSSQGLAGAYEQYF. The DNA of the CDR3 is TGTGCCAGCAGTTCCCAGGGACTAGCGGGAGCCTACGAGCAGTACTTC. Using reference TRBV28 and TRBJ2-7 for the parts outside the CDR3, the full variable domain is DVKVTQSSRYLVKRTGEKVFLECVQDMDHENMFWYRQDPGLGLRLIYFSYDVKMKEKGDIPEGYSVSREKKERFSLILESASTNQTSMYLCASSSQGLAGAYEQYFGPGTRLTVT.

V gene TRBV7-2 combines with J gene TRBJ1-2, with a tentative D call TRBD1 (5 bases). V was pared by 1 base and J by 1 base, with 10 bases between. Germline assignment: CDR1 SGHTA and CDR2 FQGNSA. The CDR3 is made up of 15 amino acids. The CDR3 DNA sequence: TGTGCCAGCAGCTTAGGGGGCGGATTTAACTATGGCTACACCTTC. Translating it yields CASSLGGGFNYGYTF.

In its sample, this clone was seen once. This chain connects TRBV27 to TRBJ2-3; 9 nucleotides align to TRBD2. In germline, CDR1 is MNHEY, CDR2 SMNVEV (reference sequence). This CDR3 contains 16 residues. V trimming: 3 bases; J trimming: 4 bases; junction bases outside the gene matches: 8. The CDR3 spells CASSFWREGLADTQYF. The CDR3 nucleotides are TGTGCCAGCAGTTTTTGGCGGGAGGGCCTAGCAGATACGCAGTATTTT.

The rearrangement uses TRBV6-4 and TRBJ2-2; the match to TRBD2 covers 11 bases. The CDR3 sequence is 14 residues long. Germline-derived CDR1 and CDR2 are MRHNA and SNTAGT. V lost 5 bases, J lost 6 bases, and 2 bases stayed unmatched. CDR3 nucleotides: TGTGCCAGCAGTCGACTAGCGGGATCCGGGGAGCTGTTTTTT. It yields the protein CASSRLAGSGELFF.

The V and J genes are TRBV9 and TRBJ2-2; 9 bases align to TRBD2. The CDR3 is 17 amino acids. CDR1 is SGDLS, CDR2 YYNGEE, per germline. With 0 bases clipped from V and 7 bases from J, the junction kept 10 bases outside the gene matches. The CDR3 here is CASSVVRGGLAVGELFF. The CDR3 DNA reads TGTGCCAGCAGCGTAGTAAGGGGGGGACTAGCAGTCGGGGAGCTGTTTTTT.